This is a list of T cell receptor beta chains from one sample in a study of blood T cell repertoires in COVID-19. The data were produced by immunoSEQ multiplex PCR, yet TCRdb's version contains in-frame clones alone and is incomplete. The data show roughly 79,000 clones, roughly 80% seen once. The sequenced sample was peripheral blood. All receptors come from a man in his 60s with active or convalescent COVID-19. Each CDR3 is given with its conserved first and last residue. The D gene is left open where the match is weak. Size is omitted from some rows. Given values are once, few, many or a class for expanded clones.

size: .
V: TRBV2
D: TRBD2
J: TRBJ2-1
DNA: TGTGCCAGCAGAACCGGACTAGCGGGGGGGTACAATGAGCAGTTCTTC
CDR3: CASRTGLAGGYNEQFF

size: .
V: TRBV6-6
D: .
J: TRBJ2-3
DNA: TGTGCCAGCAAGGTAACAGTCAGCACAGATACGCAGTATTTT
CDR3: CASKVTVSTDTQYF

size: .
V: TRBV4-1
D: TRBD1
J: TRBJ2-7
DNA: TGCGCCAGCAGCCAAGATCCCAGCTCAGGGACAGGACGTTACGAGCAGTACTTC
CDR3: CASSQDPSSGTGRYEQYF

size: few
V: TRBV4-3
D: .
J: TRBJ1-4
DNA: TGCGCCAGCAGCCAAGGTAGAGGGAGTGAAAAACTGTTTTTT
CDR3: CASSQGRGSEKLFF

size: .
V: TRBV6-5
D: .
J: TRBJ1-2
DNA: TGTGCCAGCAGTTACAATACAGCTAACTATGGCTACACCTTC
CDR3: CASSYNTANYGYTF

size: .
V: TRBV10-3
D: .
J: TRBJ2-5
DNA: TGTGCCATCAGTGGCAGGGTCAATCAGACCCAGTACTTC
CDR3: CAISGRVNQTQYF

size: .
V: TRBV19
D: TRBD1
J: TRBJ2-6
DNA: TGTGCCAGTAGTACGGACAGGGGGGCTGGGGCCAACGTCCTGACTTTC
CDR3: CASSTDRGAGANVLTF

size: .
V: TRBV4-3
D: .
J: TRBJ1-2
DNA: TGCGCCAGCAGCCTCCAAACGGGAGACTATGGCTACACCTTC
CDR3: CASSLQTGDYGYTF

size: .
V: TRBV9
D: TRBD1
J: TRBJ2-7
DNA: TGTGCCAGTAGTCGTTCGGGACAGGAGTACGAGCAGTACTTC
CDR3: CASSRSGQEYEQYF

size: .
V: TRBV7-9
D: TRBD1
J: TRBJ1-4
DNA: TGTGCCAGCAGCCGACAGGGGAGGGATTCTGAAAAACTGTTTTTT
CDR3: CASSRQGRDSEKLFF

size: .
V: TRBV6-5
D: .
J: TRBJ1-2
DNA: TGTGCCAGCAGCATACAGGGATATGGCTACACCTTC
CDR3: CASSIQGYGYTF

size: .
V: TRBV4-1
D: TRBD1
J: TRBJ1-1
DNA: TGCGCCAGCAGCCAACCGATAAGGACAGGGAGCACTGAAGCTTTCTTT
CDR3: CASSQPIRTGSTEAFF

size: .
V: TRBV2
D: TRBD1
J: TRBJ1-1
DNA: TGTGCCAGCAGGGGACAGGGGGCCGCTGAAGCTTTCTTT
CDR3: CASRGQGAAEAFF

size: .
V: TRBV19
D: TRBD1
J: TRBJ2-1
DNA: TGTGCCAGTAGTCCCGGGACAGCTGGTTACAATGAGCAGTTCTTC
CDR3: CASSPGTAGYNEQFF

size: .
V: TRBV7-9
D: .
J: TRBJ1-1
DNA: TGTGCCAGCAGCTTAGGGGCGAACACTGAAGCTTTCTTT
CDR3: CASSLGANTEAFF

size: .
V: TRBV19
D: .
J: TRBJ1-5
DNA: TGTGCCAGTACAGATGGGGGCTGGGGTAGCAATCAGCCCCAGCATTTT
CDR3: CASTDGGWGSNQPQHF

size: .
V: TRBV7-2
D: .
J: TRBJ1-2
DNA: TGTGCCAGCAGCCAGACGGAGGGGCCTTATGGCTACACCTTC
CDR3: CASSQTEGPYGYTF

size: .
V: TRBV5-1
D: TRBD1
J: TRBJ2-3
DNA: TGCGCCAGCAGCTTGGCCCCGGGACAGGGAACAGATACGCAGTATTTT
CDR3: CASSLAPGQGTDTQYF

size: .
V: TRBV11-2
D: TRBD2
J: TRBJ2-5
DNA: TGTGCCAGCAGCCATCAAGCGGGGCCTAGTGAGACCCAGTACTTC
CDR3: CASSHQAGPSETQYF

size: .
V: TRBV9
D: .
J: TRBJ1-6
DNA: TGTGCCAGCAGCGTAGCTGGCGGGACCTCGGACCCCCTCCACTTT
CDR3: CASSVAGGTSDPLHF

size: .
V: TRBV12-3/TRBV12-4
D: TRBD2
J: TRBJ2-5
DNA: TGTGCCAGCAGTAAAGGGGAGGGCGAGACCCAGTACTTC
CDR3: CASSKGEGETQYF

size: .
V: TRBV27
D: .
J: TRBJ2-3
DNA: TGTGCCAGCAGTTTGGCTTCTTCCACAGATACGCAGTATTTT
CDR3: CASSLASSTDTQYF

size: .
V: TRBV21-1
D: .
J: TRBJ1-1
DNA: TGTGCCAGCAGCCTGGGACAGCCGCGCACTGAAGCTTTCTTT
CDR3: CASSLGQPRTEAFF

size: .
V: TRBV10-3
D: .
J: TRBJ2-3
DNA: TGTGCCATCAGTGAGTCCACAGGACCAGGCACAGATACGCAGTATTTT
CDR3: CAISESTGPGTDTQYF

size: once
V: TRBV6-2/TRBV6-3
D: TRBD2
J: TRBJ2-1
DNA: TGTGCCAGCAGTACCATCCCTAGCGGGGGGCCGGGGGATGAGCAGTTCTTC
CDR3: CASSTIPSGGPGDEQFF

size: .
V: TRBV9
D: .
J: TRBJ1-1
DNA: TGTGCCAGCAGCGTAGGCGAAGGGGCGAACACTGAAGCTTTCTTT
CDR3: CASSVGEGANTEAFF

size: .
V: TRBV29-1
D: TRBD2
J: TRBJ2-5
DNA: TGCAGCGTTGAAGATCTCTTTTTGAGCGGGGGGGCTTTCGGAGAGACCCAGTACTTC
CDR3: CSVEDLFLSGGAFGETQYF

size: few
V: TRBV6-5
D: TRBD1
J: TRBJ1-6
DNA: TGTGCCAGCAGGCGGGACAGTAATTCACCCCTCCACTTT
CDR3: CASRRDSNSPLHF

size: once
V: TRBV19
D: .
J: TRBJ2-7
DNA: TGTGCCAGTAGTATAGACGGGTTCTACGAGCAGTACTTC
CDR3: CASSIDGFYEQYF

size: .
V: TRBV29-1
D: .
J: TRBJ1-2
DNA: TGCAGCGTGTATCGGCAGGTCTATGGCTACACCTTC
CDR3: CSVYRQVYGYTF

size: .
V: TRBV29-1
D: TRBD1
J: TRBJ2-5
DNA: TGCAGCGTTGAAGGGGAGAAGGGGGCTGATTTGGAGACCCAGTACTTC
CDR3: CSVEGEKGADLETQYF